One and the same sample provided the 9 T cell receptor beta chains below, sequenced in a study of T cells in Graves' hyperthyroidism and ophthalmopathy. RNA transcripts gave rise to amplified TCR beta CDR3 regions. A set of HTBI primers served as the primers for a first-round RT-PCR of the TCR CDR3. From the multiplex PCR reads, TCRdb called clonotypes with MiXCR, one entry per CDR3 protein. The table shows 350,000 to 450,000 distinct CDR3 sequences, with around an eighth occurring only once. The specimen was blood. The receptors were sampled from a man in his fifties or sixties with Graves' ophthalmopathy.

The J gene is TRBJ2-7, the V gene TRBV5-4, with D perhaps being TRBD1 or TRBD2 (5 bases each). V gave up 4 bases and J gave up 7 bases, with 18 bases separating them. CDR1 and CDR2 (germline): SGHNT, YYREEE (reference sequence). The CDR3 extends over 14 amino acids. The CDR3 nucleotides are TGTGCCAGCAGCAAACCCGAGGGACGTTCGGAGCAGTACTTC. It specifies CASSKPEGRSEQYF.

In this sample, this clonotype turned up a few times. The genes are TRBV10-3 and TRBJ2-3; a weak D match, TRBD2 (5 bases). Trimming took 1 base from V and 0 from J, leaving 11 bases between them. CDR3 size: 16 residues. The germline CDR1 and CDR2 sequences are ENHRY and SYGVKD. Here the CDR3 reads CAISEYEGRSTDTQYF. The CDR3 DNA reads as TGTGCCATCAGTGAGTACGAGGGCCGTAGCACAGATACGCAGTATTTT.

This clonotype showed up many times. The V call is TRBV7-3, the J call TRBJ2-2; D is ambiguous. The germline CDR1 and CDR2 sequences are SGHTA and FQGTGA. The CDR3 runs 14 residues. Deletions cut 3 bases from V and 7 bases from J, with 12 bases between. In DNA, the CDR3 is TGTGCCAGCAGCTTTGGGCCGGGCGGCGGGGAGCTGTTTTTT. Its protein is CASSFGPGGGELFF.

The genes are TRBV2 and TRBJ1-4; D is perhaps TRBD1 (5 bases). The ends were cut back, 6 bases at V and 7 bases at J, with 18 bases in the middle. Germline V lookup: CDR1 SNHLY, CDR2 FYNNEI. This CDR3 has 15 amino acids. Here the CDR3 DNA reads TGTGCCAGCAGGAAATCGGGCAGGGTCGGTGAAAAACTGTTTTTT. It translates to CASRKSGRVGEKLFF.

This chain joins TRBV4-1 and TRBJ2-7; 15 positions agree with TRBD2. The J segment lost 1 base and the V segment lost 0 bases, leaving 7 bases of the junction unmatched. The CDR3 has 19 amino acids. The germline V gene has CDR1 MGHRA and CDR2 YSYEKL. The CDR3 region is CASSQDLRTSGRASYEQYF. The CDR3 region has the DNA TGCGCCAGCAGCCAAGATCTCAGGACTAGCGGGAGGGCGTCCTACGAGCAGTACTTC.

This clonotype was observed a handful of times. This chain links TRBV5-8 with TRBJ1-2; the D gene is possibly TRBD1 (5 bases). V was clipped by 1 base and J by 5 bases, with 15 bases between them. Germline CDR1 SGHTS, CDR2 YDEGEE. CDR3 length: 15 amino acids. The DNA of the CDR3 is TGTGCCAGCAGCTTGATGTTCCAGGGTTTTTATGGCTACACCTTC. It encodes CASSLMFQGFYGYTF.

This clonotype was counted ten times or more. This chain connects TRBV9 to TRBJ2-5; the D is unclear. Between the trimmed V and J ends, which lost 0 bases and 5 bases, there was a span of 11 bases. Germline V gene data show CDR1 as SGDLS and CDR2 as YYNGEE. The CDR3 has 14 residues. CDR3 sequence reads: CASSVAPEEETQYF. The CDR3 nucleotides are TGTGCCAGCAGCGTAGCCCCAGAGGAGGAGACCCAGTACTTC.

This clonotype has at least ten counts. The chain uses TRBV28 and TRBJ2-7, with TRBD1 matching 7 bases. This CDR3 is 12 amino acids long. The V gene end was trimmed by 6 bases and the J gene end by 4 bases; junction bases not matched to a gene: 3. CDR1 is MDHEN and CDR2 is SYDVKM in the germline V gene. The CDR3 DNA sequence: TGTGCCAGCAGCTGGGACAGATACGAGCAGTACTTC. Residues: CASSWDRYEQYF.

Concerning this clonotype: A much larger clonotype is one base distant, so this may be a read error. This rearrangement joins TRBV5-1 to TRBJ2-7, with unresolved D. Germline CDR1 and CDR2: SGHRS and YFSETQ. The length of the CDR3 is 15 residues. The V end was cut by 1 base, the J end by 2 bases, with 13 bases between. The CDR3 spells CASSLSTSQAYEQYF. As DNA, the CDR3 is TGCGCCAGCAGCTTGAGTACGAGCCAAGCCTACGAGCAGTACTTC.